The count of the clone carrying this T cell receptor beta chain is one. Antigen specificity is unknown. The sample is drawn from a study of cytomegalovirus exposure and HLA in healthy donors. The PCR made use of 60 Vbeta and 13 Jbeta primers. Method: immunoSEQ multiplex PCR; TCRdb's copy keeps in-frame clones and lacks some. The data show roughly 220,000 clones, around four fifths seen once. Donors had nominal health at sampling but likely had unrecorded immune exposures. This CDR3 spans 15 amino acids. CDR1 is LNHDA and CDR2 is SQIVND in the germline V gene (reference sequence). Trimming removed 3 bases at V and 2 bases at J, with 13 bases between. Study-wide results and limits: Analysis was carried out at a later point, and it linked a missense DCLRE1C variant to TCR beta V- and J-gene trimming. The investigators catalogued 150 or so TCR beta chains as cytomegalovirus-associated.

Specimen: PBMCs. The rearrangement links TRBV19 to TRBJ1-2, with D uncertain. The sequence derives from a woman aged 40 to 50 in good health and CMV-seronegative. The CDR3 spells CASSMGGYSNYGYTF. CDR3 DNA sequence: TGTGCCAGTAGTATGGGAGGTTATTCGAACTATGGCTACACCTTC. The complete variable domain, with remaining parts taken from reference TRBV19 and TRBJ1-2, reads DGGITQSPKYLFRKEGQNVTLSCEQNLNHDAMYWYRQDPGQGLRLIYYSQIVNDFQKGDIAEGYSVSREKKESFPLTVTSAQKNPTAFYLCASSMGGYSNYGYTFGSGTRLTVV.